This paragraph covers one T cell receptor (beta chain) sequence. Its antigen is unknown. The sample comes from a study of blood T cells in healthy people across ages. Study-wide findings and caveats: Calculation of diversity from one million T cells yielded estimates considered to be underestimates. CMV status of donors was unknown, possibly confounding expanded clonotype changes. Researchers report that TCR beta diversity correlated strongly with naive T cell percentage.

Primed by a sample-barcoded 5' primer and a J-beta primer mix, a second PCR proceeded for 7 to 11 cycles. A single record per CDR3 protein comes from TCRdb applying MiXCR to the 5' RACE reads. The sample consists of approximately 820,000 distinct CDR3 sequences, about 42% of them appearing once. Sequencing was performed on blood. The clonotype was recovered from a man in his 60s in good health.

This CDR3 is CAISARGGPNYGYTF. CDR3 DNA sequence: TGTGCCATCAGTGCGAGGGGGGGTCCTAACTATGGCTACACCTTC. This chain uses TRBV10-3 with TRBJ1-2; possible D gene TRBD1, 6 bases. V was cut by 4 bases and J by 0 bases, with 12 bases left in between. CDR1 ENHRY and CDR2 SYGVKD come from the germline V gene. The CDR3 contains 15 residues.